The 28 T cell receptor beta chains reported below all come from one sample, sequenced in a study of blood T cell repertoires in COVID-19. The table came from immunoSEQ multiplex PCR; TCRdb's copy has only in-frame clones and leaves some out. The data contain under 50,000 clones, about 86% of them singletons. Specimen: peripheral blood. The receptors were gathered from a man in his forties with active COVID-19.

The chain recombines TRBV5-1 with TRBJ1-5; D is possibly TRBD1 (6 bases). Germline-derived CDR1 and CDR2 are SGHRS and YFSETQ. The CDR3 runs to 15 residues. The V and J ends lost 0 bases and 4 bases respectively, with 11 bases between them. CDR3 protein: CASSLGTGMNQPQHF. The CDR3 DNA reads TGCGCCAGCAGCTTGGGAACAGGGATGAATCAGCCCCAGCATTTT.

The chain couples TRBV6-5 to TRBJ2-7, with 7 bases identical to TRBD2. With V trimmed by 0 bases and J by 4 bases, 3 bases remained unmatched. The CDR3 consists of 14 residues. Per germline, CDR1 MNHEY and CDR2 SVGAGI. The CDR3 protein is CASSYSGGTYEQYF. CDR3 in DNA: TGTGCCAGCAGTTACTCGGGAGGGACGTACGAGCAGTACTTC.

The chain has TRBV10-3 and TRBJ2-3; 9 nucleotides align to TRBD2. Per the germline V gene, CDR1 is ENHRY and CDR2 is SYGVKD. V lost 7 bases and J lost 3; bases outside the gene matches: 11. The CDR3 totals 16 residues. This chain's CDR3 is CAITLGLAMGTDTQYF. CDR3 DNA: TGTGCCATCACCCTCGGACTAGCGATGGGTACAGATACGCAGTATTTT.

The genes are TRBV6-1 and TRBJ1-1, with 7 bases lining up with TRBD1. CDR1 is MNHNS and CDR2 is SASEGT in the germline V gene. The CDR3 consists of 15 residues. Trimming took 0 bases from V and 6 from J; bases not matched to a gene: 7. DNA of the CDR3: TGTGCCAGCAGTGAAGCGCTAACAGGGGATCCTGAAGCTTTCTTT. As protein: CASSEALTGDPEAFF.

The count of this clone is one. The chain couples TRBV21-1 to TRBJ2-3; the table names TRBD1, a call not compared with the DNA. TRBV21-1 is annotated as a pseudogene. This CDR3 is built from 17 residues. Here the CDR3 reads CASSKYGTGVVTDTQYF. In nucleotides, the CDR3 is TGTGCCAGCAGCAAATACGGGACAGGGGTGGTCACAGATACGCAGTATTTT.

The rearrangement links TRBV5-1 to TRBJ2-6, with 7 bases matching TRBD1. CDR1 is SGHRS and CDR2 is YFSETQ in the germline V gene. The CDR3 totals 15 residues. The V and J ends lost 2 bases and 3 bases, in that order; junction bases with no gene match: 2. The CDR3: CASSLDRVGANVLTF. The CDR3 bases are TGCGCCAGCAGCTTAGACAGGGTTGGGGCCAACGTCCTGACTTTC.

The genes are TRBV25-1 and TRBJ2-7; TRBD2 matches 8 bases. The germline gives CDR1 MGHDK, CDR2 SYGVNS. The junction had 8 bases not matched to a gene; V was cut back by 4 bases and J by 3 bases. The CDR3 loop spans 15 amino acids. The CDR3 DNA sequence: TGTGCCAGCAGTGGACGTAGCGGGGCCCACTACGAGCAGTACTTC. This codes for CASSGRSGAHYEQYF.

The chain employs TRBV27 and TRBJ1-4; 8 bases are shared with TRBD1. J lost 7 bases, V lost 2 bases, and 3 bases had no gene match. CDR3 length: 14 residues. Germline CDR1 MNHEY, CDR2 SMNVEV (reference sequence). The CDR3 sequence is CASSLRQGSEKLFF. The CDR3 DNA sequence: TGTGCCAGCAGTTTACGACAGGGGAGTGAAAAACTGTTTTTT.

V is TRBV27 and J is TRBJ1-2; D is ambiguous. Germline V gives CDR1 MNHEY, CDR2 SMNVEV (reference sequence). The CDR3 length is 12 residues. V lost 5 bases and J 4 bases, leaving 8 bases between the germline ends. The CDR3 DNA reads as TGTGCCAGCAGTACCAACAGCTATGGCTACACCTTC. Its protein product is CASSTNSYGYTF.

This clone has only one observation. The genes are TRBV10-3 and TRBJ2-3, with D possibly TRBD1 on 5 matching bases. The V and J ends lost 0 bases and 2 bases respectively, with 12 bases between them. The V gene's germline CDR1 is ENHRY and CDR2 SYGVKD. This CDR3 spans 16 amino acids. CDR3 sequence (DNA): TGTGCCATCAGTGAGTCTGGCAGGGCAAACACAGATACGCAGTATTTT. It specifies CAISESGRANTDTQYF.

This sequence joins TRBV28 and TRBJ2-1; D is undetermined. The V gene's germline CDR1 is MDHEN and CDR2 SYDVKM. V lost 3 bases and J 4 bases, leaving 13 bases between the germline ends. The CDR3 is made up of 15 amino acids. The CDR3 here is CASSFIGGRYNEQFF. CDR3 in DNA: TGTGCCAGCAGTTTTATTGGCGGCAGATACAATGAGCAGTTCTTC.

This clone has just one count. The V gene is TRBV24-1, the J gene TRBJ1-1; D not resolved. Germline-derived CDR1 and CDR2 are KGHDR and SFDVKD. The CDR3 runs to 13 residues. Trimming left V 2 bases short and J 10 bases short, with 13 bases between. Written as DNA, the CDR3 is TGTGCCACCAGTGATTCCCACACCGAAAGAGCTTTCTTT. The encoded protein is CATSDSHTERAFF.

The chain couples TRBV28 to TRBJ2-5, with D uncertain. CDR1 is MDHEN, CDR2 SYDVKM, per germline. The V end was cut by 5 bases, the J end by 1 base, with 5 bases between. The CDR3 runs 12 residues. The CDR3 coding sequence is TGTGCCAGCAGTCTAATCCAAGAGACCCAGTACTTC. Amino acids: CASSLIQETQYF.

The J gene is TRBJ1-1, the V gene TRBV9; no clear D. CDR1 and CDR2 from the germline V gene are SGDLS and YYNGEE. Trimming cost V 3 bases and J 3 bases, with 9 bases left between them. This CDR3 spans 13 amino acids. CDR3 sequence reads: CASSDKMDTEAFF. CDR3 coding DNA: TGTGCCAGCAGCGACAAAATGGACACTGAAGCTTTCTTT.

The gene calls are TRBV7-9 and TRBJ1-2, with 9 bases fitting TRBD1. Trimming at V came to 2 bases and at J to 7 bases, leaving 11 bases not matched to a gene. Germline CDR1 SEHNR, CDR2 FQNEAQ (reference sequence). This CDR3 is 16 amino acids long. The CDR3 region is CASSLIGTGKVGGYTF. The CDR3, as DNA: TGTGCCAGCAGCTTAATCGGGACAGGGAAAGTAGGTGGCTACACCTTC.

The chain has TRBV4-2 and TRBJ2-1; 10 bases agree with TRBD2. Trimming took 0 bases from V and 10 from J; bases not matched to a gene: 6. Germline loops: CDR1 LGHNA, CDR2 YNFKEQ. The CDR3 length is 15 residues. The CDR3 here is CASSQDSGGLWEQFF. The CDR3 DNA reads TGTGCCAGCAGCCAAGATAGCGGGGGGTTATGGGAGCAGTTCTTC.

The chain couples TRBV18 to TRBJ1-6; D remains ambiguous. The germline V and J ends were trimmed by 1 base and 8 bases, with 15 bases remaining between them. Germline V gene lookup returns CDR1 KGHSH and CDR2 LQKENI. This CDR3 region has 16 residues. The CDR3 nucleotides read TGTGCCAGCTCACCACGGGCAGCCGGATCGGATTCACCCCTCCACTTT. The encoded protein is CASSPRAAGSDSPLHF.

The chain joins TRBV5-1 to TRBJ2-7; 9 nucleotides agree with TRBD2. Germline lookup yields CDR1 SGHRS and CDR2 YFSETQ. The CDR3 has 15 residues. Trimming at V came to 2 bases and at J to 3 bases, leaving 6 bases not matched to a gene. The CDR3 sequence is CASSFSSGTNYEQYF. The CDR3 DNA reads TGCGCCAGCAGCTTTTCTAGCGGGACGAACTACGAGCAGTACTTC.

The chain's CDR3 is CSASIGGGRGTQYF. CDR3 DNA: TGCAGTGCTAGTATAGGCGGGGGACGAGGTACGCAGTATTTT. The chain is built from TRBV20-1 and TRBJ2-3; the match to TRBD2 covers 7 bases. The germline V gene encodes CDR1 DFQATT and CDR2 SNEGSKA (reference sequence). CDR3 length: 14 amino acids. V shed 3 bases and J 8 bases; nucleotides not matched to a gene: 11.

This clone was counted only a few times. V gene TRBV7-2 combines with J gene TRBJ2-3, with 9 bases that match TRBD2. CDR1 SGHTA and CDR2 FQGNSA come from the germline V gene. This CDR3 is built from 15 residues. Trimming took 4 bases from V and 5 from J; bases not matched to a gene: 7. The CDR3 region has the DNA TGTGCCAGCAGCTCCCTAGCGGGGTGGAGAGATACGCAGTATTTT. Translation gives CASSSLAGWRDTQYF.

The V gene is TRBV11-3, the J gene TRBJ2-1; perhaps TRBD1 as D (5 bases). Germline-derived CDR1 and CDR2 are SGHNT and YENEEA. V was clipped by 4 bases and J by 5 bases, with 9 bases between them. The CDR3 totals 13 residues. The CDR3 protein is CASSSPRDNEQFF. In nucleotides, the CDR3 is TGTGCCAGCAGCTCGCCCAGGGACAATGAGCAGTTCTTC.

V usage is TRBV21-1 and J usage is TRBJ1-1. TRBV21-1 is a listed pseudogene. CDR3 length equals 17 residues. The CDR3 DNA sequence: TGTGCCAGCACAAAGAGCCCATCCCATCGCGGGAGAATTGAAGCTTTCTTT. Amino acid sequence: CASTKSPSHRGRIEAFF.

The gene calls are TRBV3-1 (or the pseudogene TRBV3-2) and TRBJ1-1; 7 bases map to TRBD1. The CDR3 runs to 16 residues. Germline V lookup: CDR1 LGHDT, CDR2 YNNKEL (reference sequence). The J segment lost 5 bases and the V segment lost 0 bases, leaving 9 bases of the junction unmatched. CDR3 amino acids: CASSQETPGGLTEAFF. CDR3 nucleotide sequence: TGTGCCAGCAGCCAAGAAACCCCAGGGGGGTTAACTGAAGCTTTCTTT.

The genes are TRBV5-1 and TRBJ2-7; tentatively, D is TRBD2 (6 bases). The CDR3 length is 13 residues. Trimming pared 1 base from V and 5 bases from J, leaving 10 bases between. Per germline, CDR1 SGHRS and CDR2 YFSETQ. CDR3 in amino acids: CASSLPGVDEQYF. For the CDR3, the DNA is TGCGCCAGCAGCTTGCCGGGAGTAGACGAGCAGTACTTC. The full variable domain, rest sourced from reference TRBV5-1 and TRBJ2-7, is KAGVTQTPRYLIKTRGQQVTLSCSPISGHRSVSWYQQTPGQGLQFLFEYFSETQRNKGNFPGRFSGRQFSNSRSEMNVSTLELGDSALYLCASSLPGVDEQYFGPGTRLTVT.

The chain carries TRBV4-1 and TRBJ2-6; no definite D call. V gave up 3 bases and J gave up 4 bases, with 28 bases separating them. This CDR3 has 21 amino acids. The V gene's germline CDR1 is MGHRA and CDR2 YSYEKL. CDR3 coding DNA: TGCGCCAGCAGCCATTCGGCGATTAGGTCCCGGATAGCAGAAGGGGCCAACGTCCTGACTTTC. Its protein product is CASSHSAIRSRIAEGANVLTF.

This chain uses TRBV28 with TRBJ2-3; D is uncertain. The germline V gene has CDR1 MDHEN and CDR2 SYDVKM. Trimming cost V 6 bases and J 9 bases, with 13 bases left between them. The CDR3 extends over 12 amino acids. The CDR3 region has the DNA TGTGCCAGCAGGAATGACCTGGAGACGCAGTATTTT. Its protein is CASRNDLETQYF.

The chain links TRBV28 to TRBJ1-5; D is unresolved. CDR1 and CDR2 (germline): MDHEN, SYDVKM. CDR3 length: 14 amino acids. The V end lost 2 bases, the J end lost 4 bases, and 9 bases lay between the germline ends. For the CDR3, the DNA is TGTGCCAGCAGTTTAGGCCTGATGAATCAGCCCCAGCATTTT. This translates into CASSLGLMNQPQHF. The variable domain in full, completed from reference TRBV28 and TRBJ1-5, reads DVKVTQSSRYLVKRTGEKVFLECVQDMDHENMFWYRQDPGLGLRLIYFSYDVKMKEKGDIPEGYSVSREKKERFSLILESASTNQTSMYLCASSLGLMNQPQHFGDGTRLSIL.

Note on this clone: It is unclear where the CDR3 begins or ends on the DNA, so no DNA is shown, and the CDR3 is as TCRdb lists it. The same CDR3 also results from other DNA sequences found in this sample. The rearrangement joins TRBV6-1 to TRBJ2-7; the table's D call of TRBD2 was not tested on the DNA. The CDR3 is 15 amino acids long, termini counted. Germline V gene lookup returns CDR1 MNHNS and CDR2 SASEGT. The CDR3 loop is CASSEVASGSYEQYF.